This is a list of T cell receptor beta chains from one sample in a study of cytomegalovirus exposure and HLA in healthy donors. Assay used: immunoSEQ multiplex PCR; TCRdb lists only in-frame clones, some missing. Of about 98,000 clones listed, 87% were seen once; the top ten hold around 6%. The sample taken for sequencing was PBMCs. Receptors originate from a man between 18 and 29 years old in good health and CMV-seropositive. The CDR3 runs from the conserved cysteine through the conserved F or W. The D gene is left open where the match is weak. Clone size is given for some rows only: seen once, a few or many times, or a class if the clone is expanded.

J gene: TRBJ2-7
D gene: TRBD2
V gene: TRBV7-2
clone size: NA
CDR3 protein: CASSSGLAGPYEQYF
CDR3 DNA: TGTGCCAGCAGCTCCGGACTAGCGGGACCCTACGAGCAGTACTTC

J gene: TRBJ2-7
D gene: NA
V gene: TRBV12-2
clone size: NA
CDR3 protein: CASRSWDTYEQYF
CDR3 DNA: TGTGCAAGTCGCTCCTGGGACACCTACGAGCAGTACTTC

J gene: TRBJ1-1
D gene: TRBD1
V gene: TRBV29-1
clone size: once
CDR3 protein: CSVGGPGGTEAFF
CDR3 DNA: TGCAGCGTGGGGGGCCCAGGGGGCACTGAAGCTTTCTTT

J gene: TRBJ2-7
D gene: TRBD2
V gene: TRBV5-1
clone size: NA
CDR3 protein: CASSLALAGTYEQYF
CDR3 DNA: TGCGCCAGCAGCTTGGCTCTAGCGGGGACCTACGAGCAGTACTTC

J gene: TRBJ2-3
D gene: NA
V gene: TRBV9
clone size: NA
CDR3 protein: CASSVDSSTDTQYF
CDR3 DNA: TGTGCCAGCAGCGTAGATAGTAGCACAGATACGCAGTATTTT

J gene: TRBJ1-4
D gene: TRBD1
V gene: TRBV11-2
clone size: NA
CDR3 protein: CASSLHKTGGLGTNEKLFF
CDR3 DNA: TGTGCCAGCAGCTTACATAAGACAGGGGGCCTCGGAACTAATGAAAAACTGTTTTTT

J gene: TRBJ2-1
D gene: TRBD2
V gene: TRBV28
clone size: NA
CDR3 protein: CASSLSGTSGSWYEQFF
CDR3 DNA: TGTGCCAGCAGTTTGAGCGGGACTAGCGGGAGTTGGTATGAGCAGTTCTTC

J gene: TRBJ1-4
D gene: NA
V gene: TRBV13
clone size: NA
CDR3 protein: CASSQTSDNEKLFF
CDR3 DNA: TGTGCCAGCAGCCAGACAAGTGATAATGAAAAACTGTTTTTT

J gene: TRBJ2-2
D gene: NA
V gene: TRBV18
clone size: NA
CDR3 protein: CASSPQVGGTGELFF
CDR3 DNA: TGTGCCAGCTCACCCCAGGTTGGGGGGACCGGGGAGCTGTTTTTT

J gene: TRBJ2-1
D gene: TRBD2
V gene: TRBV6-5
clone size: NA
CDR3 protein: CASSYGGGASNEQFF
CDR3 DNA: TGTGCCAGCAGTTACGGCGGGGGGGCCTCGAATGAGCAGTTCTTC

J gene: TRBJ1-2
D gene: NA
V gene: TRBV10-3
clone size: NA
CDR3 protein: CAISEGIGQGKGGYTF
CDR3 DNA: TGTGCCATCAGTGAGGGGATCGGGCAGGGTAAGGGTGGCTACACCTTC

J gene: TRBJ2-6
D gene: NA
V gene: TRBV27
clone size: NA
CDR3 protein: CASKASGANVLTF
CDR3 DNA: TGTGCCAGCAAAGCCTCTGGGGCCAACGTCCTGACTTTC

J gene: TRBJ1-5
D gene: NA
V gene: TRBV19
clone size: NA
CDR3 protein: CASSIVQGLSNQPQHF
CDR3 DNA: TGTGCCAGTAGTATAGTTCAGGGTCTGAGCAATCAGCCCCAGCATTTT

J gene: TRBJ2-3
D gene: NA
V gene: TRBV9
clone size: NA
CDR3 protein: CASSGQVLTDTQYF
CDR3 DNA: TGTGCCAGCAGCGGACAGGTTCTCACAGATACGCAGTATTTT

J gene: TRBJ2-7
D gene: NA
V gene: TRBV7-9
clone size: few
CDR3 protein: CASSHRDYEQYF
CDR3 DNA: TGTGCCAGCAGCCACAGGGACTACGAGCAGTACTTC

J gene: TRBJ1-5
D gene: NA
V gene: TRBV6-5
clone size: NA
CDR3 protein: CASSYSRAGSAQHF
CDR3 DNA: TGTGCCAGCAGTTACTCGAGGGCAGGTTCAGCCCAGCATTTT

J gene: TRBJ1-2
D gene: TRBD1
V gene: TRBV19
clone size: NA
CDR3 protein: CASSIVIPDRGYYGYTF
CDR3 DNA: TGTGCCAGTAGTATAGTAATCCCTGACAGGGGATACTATGGCTACACCTTC

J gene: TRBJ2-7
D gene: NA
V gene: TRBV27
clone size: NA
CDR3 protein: CASSSQYGTRPYEQYF
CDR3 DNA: TGTGCCAGCAGTAGTCAGTACGGGACACGACCCTACGAGCAGTACTTC

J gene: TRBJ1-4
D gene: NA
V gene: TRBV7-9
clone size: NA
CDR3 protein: CASSLGRGRDNEKLFF
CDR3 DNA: TGTGCCAGCAGCTTAGGAAGGGGGAGAGACAATGAAAAACTGTTTTTT

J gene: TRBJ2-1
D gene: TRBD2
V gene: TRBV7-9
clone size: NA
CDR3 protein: CASSPASGVYNEQFF
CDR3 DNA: TGTGCCAGCAGCCCCGCTAGCGGGGTTTACAATGAGCAGTTCTTC

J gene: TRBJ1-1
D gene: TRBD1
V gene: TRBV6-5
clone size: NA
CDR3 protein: CASAFTTGGNTEAFF
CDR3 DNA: TGTGCCAGCGCGTTCACGACAGGGGGGAACACTGAAGCTTTCTTT

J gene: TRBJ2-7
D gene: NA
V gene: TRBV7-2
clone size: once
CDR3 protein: CASSLVSQITSYEQYF
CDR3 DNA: TGTGCCAGCAGCTTAGTAAGTCAGATAACCTCCTACGAGCAGTACTTC

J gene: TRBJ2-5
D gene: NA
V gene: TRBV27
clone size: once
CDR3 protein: CAVGAQETQYF
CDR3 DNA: TGTGCCGTGGGAGCACAAGAGACCCAGTACTTC

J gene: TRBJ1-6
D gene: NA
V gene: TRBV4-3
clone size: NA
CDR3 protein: CASSQGPMDSSYNSPLHF
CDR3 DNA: TGCGCCAGCAGCCAAGGGCCCATGGACAGCTCCTATAATTCACCCCTCCACTTT

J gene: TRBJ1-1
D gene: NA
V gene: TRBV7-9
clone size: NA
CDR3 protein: CASKEGRDTEAFF
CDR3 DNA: TGTGCCAGCAAGGAGGGGCGCGACACTGAAGCTTTCTTT

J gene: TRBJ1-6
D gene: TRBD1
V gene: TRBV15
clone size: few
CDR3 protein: CATAEGQYNSPLHF
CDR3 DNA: TGTGCCACCGCGGAGGGACAGTATAATTCACCCCTCCACTTT

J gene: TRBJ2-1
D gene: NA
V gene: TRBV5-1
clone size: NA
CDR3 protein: CASSLVQYNEQFF
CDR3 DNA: TGCGCCAGCAGCTTGGTCCAATACAATGAGCAGTTCTTC

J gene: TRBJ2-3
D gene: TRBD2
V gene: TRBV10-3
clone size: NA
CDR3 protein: CAISEETSGIEDTQYF
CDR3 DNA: TGTGCCATCAGTGAGGAAACTAGCGGGATTGAAGATACGCAGTATTTT

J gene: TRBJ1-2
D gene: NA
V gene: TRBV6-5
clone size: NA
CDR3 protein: CASSYRGWGYTF
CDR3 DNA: TGTGCCAGCAGTTACAGGGGATGGGGCTACACCTTC

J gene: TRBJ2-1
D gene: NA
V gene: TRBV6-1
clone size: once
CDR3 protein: CASSEYSSYNEQFF
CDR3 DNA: TGTGCCAGCAGTGAATATAGTTCCTACAATGAGCAGTTCTTC

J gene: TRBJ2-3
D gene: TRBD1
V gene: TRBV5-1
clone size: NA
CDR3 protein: CASSWDSSDTQYF
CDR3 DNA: TGCGCCAGCAGCTGGGACAGTTCAGATACGCAGTATTTT

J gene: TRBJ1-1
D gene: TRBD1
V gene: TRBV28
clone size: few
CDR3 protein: CASRIPGQGRTEAFF
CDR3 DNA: TGTGCCAGTCGTATTCCGGGACAGGGTAGAACTGAAGCTTTCTTT

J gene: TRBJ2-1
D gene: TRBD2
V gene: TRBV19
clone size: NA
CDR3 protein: CASSTEGLAVIRNEQFF
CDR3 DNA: TGTGCCAGTAGTACCGAAGGACTAGCGGTCATTCGGAATGAGCAGTTCTTC

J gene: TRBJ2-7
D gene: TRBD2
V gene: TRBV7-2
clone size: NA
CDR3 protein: CASSTRLAGGPYEQYF
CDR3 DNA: TGTGCCAGCAGCACCAGACTAGCGGGGGGACCCTACGAGCAGTACTTC

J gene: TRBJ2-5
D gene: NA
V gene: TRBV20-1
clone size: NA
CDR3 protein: CSAERETQYF
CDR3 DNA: TGCAGTGCGGAGAGAGAGACCCAGTACTTC

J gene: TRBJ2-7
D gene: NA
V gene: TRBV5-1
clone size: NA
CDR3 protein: CASRLGGSYEQYF
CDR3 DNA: TGCGCCAGCCGTCTCGGGGGCTCCTACGAGCAGTACTTC

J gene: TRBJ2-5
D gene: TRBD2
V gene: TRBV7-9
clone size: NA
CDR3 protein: CASSPREGGQETQYF
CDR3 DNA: TGTGCCAGCAGCCCCCGGGAGGGAGGACAAGAGACCCAGTACTTC

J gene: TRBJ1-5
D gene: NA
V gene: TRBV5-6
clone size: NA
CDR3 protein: CASSWGLGTGNQPQHF
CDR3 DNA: TGTGCCAGCAGCTGGGGGCTGGGAACTGGCAATCAGCCCCAGCATTTT

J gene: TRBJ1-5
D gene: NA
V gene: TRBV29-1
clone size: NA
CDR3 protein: CSVGVAGRNQPQHF
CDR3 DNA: TGCAGCGTTGGGGTGGCAGGGCGCAATCAGCCCCAGCATTTT

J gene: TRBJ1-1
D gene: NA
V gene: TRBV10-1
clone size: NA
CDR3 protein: CANYQGTEAFF
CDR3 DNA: TGCGCCAATTACCAGGGCACTGAAGCTTTCTTT

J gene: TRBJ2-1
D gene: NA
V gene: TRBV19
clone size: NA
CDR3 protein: CASSQWGQREYNEQFF
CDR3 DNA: TGTGCCAGTAGCCAATGGGGCCAGCGTGAATACAATGAGCAGTTCTTC

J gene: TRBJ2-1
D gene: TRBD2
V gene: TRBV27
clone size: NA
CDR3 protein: CASSLGGTSGSIYNEQFF
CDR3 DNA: TGTGCCAGCAGTTTAGGTGGGACTAGCGGGAGTATTTACAATGAGCAGTTCTTC

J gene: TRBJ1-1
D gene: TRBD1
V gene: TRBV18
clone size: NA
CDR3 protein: CASSPQGANTEAFF
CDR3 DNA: TGTGCCAGCTCACCTCAGGGGGCGAACACTGAAGCTTTCTTT

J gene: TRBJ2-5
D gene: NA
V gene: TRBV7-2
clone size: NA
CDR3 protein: CASSQTEGGETQYF
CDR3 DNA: TGTGCCAGCAGCCAGACGGAGGGCGGGGAGACCCAGTACTTC

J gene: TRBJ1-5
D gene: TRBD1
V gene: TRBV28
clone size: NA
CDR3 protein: CASSLSTGVSNQPQHF
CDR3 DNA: TGTGCCAGCAGTTTAAGTACAGGGGTTAGCAATCAGCCCCAGCATTTT

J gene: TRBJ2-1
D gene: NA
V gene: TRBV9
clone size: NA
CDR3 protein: CASSVGGTYNEQFF
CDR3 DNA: TGTGCCAGCAGCGTAGGGGGCACCTACAATGAGCAGTTCTTC

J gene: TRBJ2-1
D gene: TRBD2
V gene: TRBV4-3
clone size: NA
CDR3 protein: CASRETSGRALDEQFF
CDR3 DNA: TGCGCCAGCAGGGAAACTAGCGGGAGGGCCCTTGATGAGCAGTTCTTC